These 32 T cell receptor beta chains originate from one sample sequenced in a study of Graves' ophthalmopathy and Graves' hyperthyroidism. RNA served as the template for amplifying TCR beta CDR3 regions. The first-round RT-PCR employed HTBI primers together with the Qiagen OneStep RT-PCR kit. A multiplex PCR was then performed as the second round. One entry per CDR3 protein results from TCRdb running MiXCR on the multiplex PCR reads. The sample has 650,000 to 900,000 distinct CDR3 sequences, 40% seen once. The sequencing sample was made of peripheral blood. Every receptor here comes from an adult man with Graves' ophthalmopathy.

Comment on this clonotype: A read error is likely, as this CDR3 ends without the conserved phenylalanine or tryptophan. The chain combines TRBV11-2 with TRBJ2-5; 9 bases are shared with TRBD1. CDR3 length equals 12 residues. The V and J ends lost 5 bases and 9 bases, in that order; junction bases with no gene match: 4. The germline V gene has CDR1 SGHAT and CDR2 FQNNGV. The CDR3 loop is CASSTWTGAQYC. DNA for the CDR3: TGTGCCAGCAGCACCTGGACAGGGGCCCAGTACTGC.

The chain has TRBV15 and TRBJ2-1; 7 bases line up with TRBD2. J was trimmed by 4 bases and V by 1 base; bases with no gene match: 4. The CDR3 extends over 15 amino acids. Germline loops: CDR1 LNHNV, CDR2 YYDKDF (reference sequence). Here the CDR3 DNA reads TGTGCCACCAGCAGAGGGGACTATGGGTACAATGAGCAGTTCTTC. The encoded protein is CATSRGDYGYNEQFF.

This sequence joins TRBV25-1 and TRBJ1-1; D ambiguous. The V end was cut by 8 bases, the J end by 0 bases, with 16 bases between. The length of the CDR3 is 15 residues. In germline, CDR1 is MGHDK, CDR2 SYGVNS. CDR3 sequence: CASVVRGVMNTEAFF. In DNA, the CDR3 is TGTGCCAGCGTTGTCCGGGGAGTCATGAACACTGAAGCTTTCTTT. Supplemented by reference TRBV25-1 and TRBJ1-1, the full variable domain reads EADIYQTPRYLVIGTGKKITLECSQTMGHDKMYWYQQDPGMELHLIHYSYGVNSTEKGDLSSESTVSRIRTEHFPLTLESARPSHTSQYLCASVVRGVMNTEAFFGQGTRLTVV.

The chain couples TRBV6-6 to TRBJ2-7, with unresolved D. Germline V gene data show CDR1 as MNHNY and CDR2 as SVGAGI (reference sequence). CDR3 length equals 12 residues. Trimming took 5 bases from V and 11 from J, leaving 16 bases between them. CDR3: CASSNAPILEYF. CDR3 nucleotide sequence: TGTGCCAGCAGTAACGCCCCAATTTTGGAGTACTTC.

With respect to this clonotype: This may be a read error: a much more frequent sequence differs by one nucleotide. This likely comes from a read error, as the CDR3 has no conserved phenylalanine or tryptophan at its end. The genes are TRBV20-1 and TRBJ1-5, with TRBD1 matching over 7 bases. Per the germline V gene, CDR1 is DFQATT and CDR2 is SNEGSKA (reference sequence). V gave up 6 bases and J gave up 0 bases; unmatched junction bases: 11. There are 16 residues in the CDR3. The CDR3 here is CSAPGQVAYSNQPQHL. The CDR3 DNA reads TGCAGTGCCCCAGGACAGGTAGCTTATAGCAATCAGCCCCAGCATTTG.

This clonotype was seen repeatedly, ten times or more. V is TRBV2 and J is TRBJ2-2; D gene ambiguous. Germline V CDR1 and CDR2: SNHLY, FYNNEI. The CDR3 spans 15 residues. V shed 8 bases and J shed 0 bases, with 13 bases lying between them. The CDR3: CASALSTANTGELFF. The CDR3 region has the DNA TGTGCCAGCGCCCTGTCGACCGCGAACACCGGGGAGCTGTTTTTT.

V gene TRBV25-1 combines with J gene TRBJ2-7; TRBD1 matches 7 bases. With 7 bases clipped from V and 6 bases from J, the junction kept 3 bases outside the gene matches. Germline V gene data show CDR1 as MGHDK and CDR2 as SYGVNS. The CDR3 runs 11 residues. CDR3 DNA sequence: TGTGCCAGCAAGGGGGCGAGCGAGCAGTACTTC. Its translation is CASKGASEQYF.

The chain carries TRBV20-1 and TRBJ1-5; D is possibly TRBD1 (5 bases). The CDR3 contains 14 residues. Trimming took off 5 bases at V and 4 bases at J, with 15 bases between the two ends. From germline, CDR1 is DFQATT and CDR2 SNEGSKA (reference sequence). CDR3 bases: TGCAGTGCTCCTACCCCAGGGTCGAATCAGCCCCAGCATTTT. Amino acids: CSAPTPGSNQPQHF.

The genes are TRBV15 and TRBJ1-2; 9 nucleotides match TRBD1. In germline, CDR1 is LNHNV, CDR2 YYDKDF (reference sequence). The J segment lost 3 bases and the V segment lost 3 bases, leaving 11 bases of the junction unmatched. The CDR3 runs to 17 residues. The CDR3 is CATSSYYTGGADYGYTF. In nucleotides, the CDR3 is TGTGCCACCAGCAGTTACTATACAGGGGGCGCAGACTATGGCTACACCTTC.

A note on this clonotype: The junction shows a germline mismatch at one end, possibly a read error. V is TRBV5-4 and J is TRBJ1-5; perhaps TRBD1 as D (5 bases). The CDR3 covers 14 residues. From germline, CDR1 is SGHNT and CDR2 YYREEE (reference sequence). In DNA form, the CDR3 reads TGTGCCAGCCGCTTGGCAGGGCGCAATCAGCCCCAGCATTTT. Translated: CASRLAGRNQPQHF. The whole variable domain, remainder taken from reference TRBV5-4 and TRBJ1-5, is ETGVTQSPTHLIKTRGQQVTLRCSSQSGHNTVSWYQQALGQGPQFIFQYYREEENGRGNFPPRFSGLQFPNYSSELNVNALELDDSALYLCASRLAGRNQPQHFGDGTRLSIL.

The V call is TRBV2, the J call TRBJ1-1, with 9 bases aligning to TRBD1. The CDR3 is 15 residues long. V was clipped by 5 bases and J by 0 bases; unmatched bases: 4. CDR1 and CDR2 (germline): SNHLY, FYNNEI. This CDR3 reads CASSRGTGMNTEAFF. The CDR3 bases are TGTGCCAGCAGTCGAGGGACAGGGATGAACACTGAAGCTTTCTTT. Based on the CDR3 plus reference TRBV2 and TRBJ1-1, the full variable domain is EPEVTQTPSHQVTQMGQEVILRCVPISNHLYFYWYRQILGQKVEFLVSFYNNEISEKSEIFDDQFSVERPDGSNFTLKIRSTKLEDSAMYFCASSRGTGMNTEAFFGQGTRLTVV.

Remarks on this clonotype: It is likely a read error: a sequence one base away is far more abundant. This chain connects TRBV2 to TRBJ2-7; TRBD1 aligns across 7 bases. CDR3 length equals 13 residues. The V gene's germline CDR1 is SNHLY and CDR2 FYNNEI. Losses at the gene ends were 3 bases for V and 3 bases for J; bases not matched to a gene: 2. The CDR3 loop is CASSDGTDYEQYF. The CDR3 nucleotides are TGTGCCAGCAGTGATGGGACAGACTACGAGCAGTACTTC.

As to this clonotype: A much larger clone lies one base from this, so it may be a read error. The V and J genes are TRBV7-9 and TRBJ2-2; D uncertain. The CDR3 length is 14 residues. CDR1 SEHNR and CDR2 FQNEAQ come from the germline V gene (reference sequence). V lost 5 bases and J lost 5, with 12 bases in between. The CDR3 DNA reads as TGTGCCAGCAGCCCCCCAACAGAGACCGGGGAGCTGTTTTTT. This gives the protein CASSPPTETGELFF.

This clonotype was seen a few times. The rearrangement joins TRBV19 to TRBJ2-5; D possibly uses TRBD1 or TRBD2 (5 bases each). V lost 5 bases, J lost 4 bases, and 20 bases lay in between. The CDR3 spans 16 residues. Germline V gives CDR1 LNHDA, CDR2 SQIVND (reference sequence). CDR3 protein: CASSPQGRTGAETQYF. The CDR3 DNA sequence: TGTGCCAGTAGTCCCCAGGGACGCACCGGGGCAGAGACCCAGTACTTC.

The chain is built from TRBV2 and TRBJ1-5, with D possibly TRBD1 on 5 matching bases. The germline V gene has CDR1 SNHLY and CDR2 FYNNEI. Trimming shortened V by 1 base and J by 11 bases, and 12 bases separated the two germline ends. The CDR3 totals 13 residues. The chain's CDR3 is CASSEGRVETQHF. For the CDR3, the DNA is TGTGCCAGCAGTGAAGGCAGGGTTGAGACCCAGCATTTT. The whole variable domain, filled in from reference TRBV2 and TRBJ1-5, reads EPEVTQTPSHQVTQMGQEVILRCVPISNHLYFYWYRQILGQKVEFLVSFYNNEISEKSEIFDDQFSVERPDGSNFTLKIRSTKLEDSAMYFCASSEGRVETQHFGDGTRLSIL.

The V and J genes are TRBV29-1 and TRBJ2-7; weak D call: TRBD2 (6 bases). Germline V gene data show CDR1 as SQVTM and CDR2 as ANQGSEA. The CDR3 sequence is 11 residues long. Deletions cut 5 bases from V and 9 bases from J, with 14 bases between. This CDR3 is CSVLGGERQYF. Here the CDR3 DNA reads TGCAGCGTTCTGGGGGGAGAAAGGCAGTACTTC.

The chain couples TRBV10-3 to TRBJ2-7; 7 bases are a match to TRBD2. This CDR3 comprises 15 residues. With V trimmed by 8 bases and J by 1 base, 11 bases remained unmatched. Germline CDR1 and CDR2: ENHRY and SYGVKD. The CDR3 DNA reads TGTGCCATCGGGGGGGGTAGTGTAGGGTCCTACGAGCAGTACTTC. It translates to CAIGGGSVGSYEQYF.

V usage is TRBV20-1 and J usage is TRBJ1-2, with no clear D. With 0 bases removed from V and 4 bases from J, the gap between germline ends came to 18 bases. The CDR3 extends over 16 amino acids. Germline CDR1 and CDR2: DFQATT and SNEGSKA (reference sequence). This chain's CDR3 is CSARDGGALGRYGYTF. The CDR3 DNA follows: TGCAGTGCTAGAGATGGTGGAGCCCTGGGCCGCTATGGCTACACCTTC.

This clonotype came up many times. V usage is TRBV15 and J usage is TRBJ2-5, with D hard to call. This CDR3 has 16 residues. The germline V and J ends were trimmed by 0 bases and 0 bases, with 11 bases remaining between them. CDR1 is LNHNV and CDR2 is YYDKDF in the germline V gene (reference sequence). The chain's CDR3 is CATSREIRANQETQYF. CDR3 in DNA: TGTGCCACCAGCAGAGAAATTAGGGCAAACCAAGAGACCCAGTACTTC.

The J gene is TRBJ1-5, the V gene TRBV24-1; D may be TRBD1 (5 bases). The germline gives CDR1 KGHDR, CDR2 SFDVKD. This CDR3 region has 15 residues. Trimming stripped 4 bases from V and 9 bases from J, with 18 bases between. CDR3: CATSDPGTGKRPQHF. CDR3 DNA: TGTGCCACCAGTGACCCCGGGACGGGGAAACGGCCCCAGCATTTT.

This rearrangement joins TRBV7-9 to TRBJ2-1; TRBD2 agrees at 11 bases. This CDR3 has 15 residues. V shed 5 bases, J shed 8 bases, and the junction held 8 bases outside the gene matches. Germline assignment: CDR1 SEHNR and CDR2 FQNEAQ (reference sequence). CDR3 amino acids: CASSVLAGVSDEQFF. The CDR3 DNA is TGTGCCAGCAGCGTACTAGCGGGAGTCAGCGATGAGCAGTTCTTC.

The rearrangement links TRBV10-3 to TRBJ2-2; 11 nucleotides line up with TRBD2. Germline V CDR1 and CDR2: ENHRY, SYGVKD. This CDR3 is 17 amino acids long. Trimming cost V 10 bases and J 2 bases; bases outside gene matches: 12. The CDR3 spells CATHKTSGGTNTGELFF. The CDR3 DNA is TGTGCCACCCACAAAACTAGCGGGGGAACTAACACCGGGGAGCTGTTTTTT.

The V gene is TRBV10-3, the J gene TRBJ2-5; D is undetermined. This CDR3 contains 12 residues. Germline CDR1 ENHRY, CDR2 SYGVKD. The CDR3 is CARDGRQETQYF. As DNA, the CDR3 is TGTGCTAGAGATGGCAGGCAAGAGACCCAGTACTTC.

This clonotype was seen repeatedly, ten times or more. V and J are TRBV7-2 and TRBJ1-3, with 7 nucleotides matching TRBD1. The germline gives CDR1 SGHTA, CDR2 FQGNSA. The trim removed 7 bases at V and 2 bases at J, leaving 8 bases unmatched. The CDR3 is 15 residues long. CDR3 in DNA: TGTGCCAGCAACCCAGGGACAGCGACTGGAAACACCATATATTTT. This translates into CASNPGTATGNTIYF.

The chain combines TRBV11-1 with TRBJ1-2; TRBD1 matches at 8 bases. Germline V gives CDR1 SGHAT, CDR2 FQDESV (reference sequence). The CDR3 extends over 11 amino acids. The V gene end was trimmed by 1 base and the J gene end by 12 bases; junction bases not matched to a gene: 1. This chain's CDR3 is CASSLGTGHTF. In DNA form, the CDR3 reads TGTGCCAGCAGCTTAGGGACAGGGCACACCTTC.

This clonotype was seen many times. The CDR3 region has the DNA TGTGCCAGCAGCGGTAATGTAGCCGGCTCCTACGAGCAGTACTTC. This gives the protein CASSGNVAGSYEQYF. V usage is TRBV9 and J usage is TRBJ2-7, with D hard to call. Trimming stripped 3 bases from V and 0 bases from J, with 13 bases between. The CDR3 extends over 15 amino acids. CDR1 and CDR2 from the germline V gene are SGDLS and YYNGEE.

This clonotype was recorded once. This chain joins TRBV29-1 and TRBJ1-3; D might be TRBD1 (6 bases). CDR1 and CDR2 from the germline V gene are SQVTM and ANQGSEA. With 6 bases removed from V and 0 bases from J, the gap between germline ends came to 15 bases. This CDR3 contains 15 residues. The CDR3 sequence: CSVATGHDSGNTIYF. The CDR3 coding sequence is TGCAGCGTAGCGACAGGCCACGACTCTGGAAACACCATATATTTT. Together with reference TRBV29-1 and TRBJ1-3, the CDR3 gives the full variable domain: SAVISQKPSRDICQRGTSLTIQCQVDSQVTMMFWYRQQPGQSLTLIATANQGSEATYESGFVIDKFPISRPNLTFSTLTVSNMSPEDSSIYLCSVATGHDSGNTIYFGEGSWLTVV.

Ten or more counts support this clonotype. The CDR3 spells CASPLGDMPNYGYTF. CDR3 DNA sequence: TGTGCCAGCCCCCTCGGGGACATGCCTAACTATGGCTACACCTTC. This chain joins TRBV2 and TRBJ1-2, with a possible D match to TRBD1 (6 bases). Trimming cost V 8 bases and J 0 bases, with 16 bases left between them. From germline, CDR1 is SNHLY and CDR2 FYNNEI. The CDR3 runs to 15 residues.

This clonotype was detected ten times or more. At one of its ends the junction is not consistent with the germline gene, which may arise from a read error. The V call is TRBV7-7, the J call TRBJ2-5; D gene ambiguous. Germline V gene sequence: CDR1 SSHAT, CDR2 FNYEAQ (reference sequence). This CDR3 comprises 13 residues. Here the CDR3 reads CASSPRDTAAQYF. DNA for the CDR3: TGTGCTAGCAGTCCACGAGATACGGCGGCCCAGTACTTC.

This clonotype was observed a few times. The chain's CDR3 is CASSLPGTSANQETQYF. In DNA, the CDR3 is TGTGCCAGCAGCTTACCCGGGACTAGCGCGAACCAAGAGACCCAGTACTTC. This chain uses TRBV7-9 with TRBJ2-5; TRBD2 matches 10 bases. Losses at the gene ends were 2 bases for V and 0 bases for J; bases not matched to a gene: 6. Germline V CDR1 and CDR2: SEHNR, FQNEAQ (reference sequence). This CDR3 contains 17 residues.

The chain couples TRBV25-1 to TRBJ1-2, with no clear D. Deletions cut 2 bases from V and 7 bases from J, with 11 bases between. Germline lookup yields CDR1 MGHDK and CDR2 SYGVNS. The CDR3 length is 13 residues. CDR3 in amino acids: CASSELGEFGYTF. CDR3 bases: TGTGCCAGCAGTGAACTTGGGGAGTTTGGCTACACCTTC.

The rearrangement uses TRBV10-3 and TRBJ2-7; D gene uncertain. The germline V and J ends were trimmed by 7 bases and 4 bases, with 5 bases remaining between them. This CDR3 has 10 amino acids. Germline assignment: CDR1 ENHRY and CDR2 SYGVKD. CDR3 region: CAITLYEQYF. Here the CDR3 DNA reads TGTGCCATCACGCTGTACGAGCAGTACTTC.